These 30 T cell receptor beta chains originate from one sample sequenced in a study of blood T cell repertoires in COVID-19 (dated by TCRdb to the early 2020s). Receptor libraries were prepared by the immunoSEQ multiplex PCR assay. TCRdb re-hosts the immuneACCESS table, in-frame sequences only. Its copies lack some clones; in the studies checked, an unresolved V gene accounts for under half of them, and the cause for the rest is not known. This sample is represented by some 400,000 clones; approximately 92% of them were singletons. Clones ranked in the top ten supply 0.95% to 1.3% of the sample. Sequencing was carried out using PBMCs or T cells enriched from blood (not recorded which). Receptors originate from a man aged 30-40 years who had recovered from COVID-19.

The chain uses TRBV5-4 and TRBJ1-2; 9 positions match TRBD1. V lost 5 bases, J lost 0 bases, and 2 bases stayed unmatched. The germline V gene encodes CDR1 SGHNT and CDR2 YYREEE (reference sequence). The CDR3 sequence is 14 residues long. In DNA form, the CDR3 reads TGTGCCAGCAGTAGGACAGGGGCTAACTATGGCTACACCTTC. Translating gives CASSRTGANYGYTF.

The chain combines TRBV9 with TRBJ2-2; TRBD1 might be the D (5 bases). Germline V CDR1 and CDR2: SGDLS, YYNGEE. V lost 2 bases to trimming and J lost 4 bases, with 15 bases between them. The length of the CDR3 is 16 residues. CDR3 in DNA: TGTGCCAGCAGCGTGGCTTCACAGGCCGTCACCGGGGAGCTGTTTTTT. This encodes CASSVASQAVTGELFF.

V gene TRBV28 combines with J gene TRBJ1-2; 8 bases align to TRBD1. Germline lookup yields CDR1 MDHEN and CDR2 SYDVKM. Trimming at V came to 6 bases and at J to 5 bases, leaving 8 bases not matched to a gene. The CDR3 consists of 14 residues. CDR3 protein: CASSPGTGHYGYTF. CDR3 DNA sequence: TGTGCCAGCAGCCCCGGGACAGGTCATTATGGCTACACCTTC.

The V and J genes are TRBV9 and TRBJ1-4; D is possibly TRBD1 (5 bases). V was trimmed by 0 bases and J by 4 bases, leaving 13 bases between them. The CDR3 spans 16 residues. The V gene's germline CDR1 is SGDLS and CDR2 YYNGEE. The CDR3 DNA sequence: TGTGCCAGCAGCGTAGAGGGCTGGGGCCGTAATGAAAAACTGTTTTTT. Amino acids: CASSVEGWGRNEKLFF.

This clone was seen only a few times. The chain combines TRBV13 with TRBJ2-4, with TRBD1 matching over 9 bases. There are 14 residues in the CDR3. Germline V gene sequence: CDR1 PRHDT, CDR2 FYEKMQ (reference sequence). V lost 4 bases and J lost 7; bases outside the gene matches: 5. Written as DNA, the CDR3 is TGTGCCAGCAGCTGGGGACAGGGTTCGAACATTCAGTACTTC. As protein: CASSWGQGSNIQYF. The variable domain in full, completed from reference TRBV13 and TRBJ2-4, reads AAGVIQSPRHLIKEKRETATLKCYPIPRHDTVYWYQQGPGQDPQFLISFYEKMQSDKGSIPDRFSAQQFSDYHSELNMSSLELGDSALYFCASSWGQGSNIQYFGAGTRLSVL.

V is TRBV27 and J is TRBJ2-7; D gene uncertain. Germline V gene sequence: CDR1 MNHEY, CDR2 SMNVEV (reference sequence). V lost 0 bases and J 3 bases, leaving 6 bases between the germline ends. The length of the CDR3 is 13 residues. The CDR3 sequence is CASSLSRFYEQYF. In DNA form, the CDR3 reads TGTGCCAGCAGTTTATCCCGTTTCTACGAGCAGTACTTC.

The rearrangement uses TRBV7-9 and TRBJ1-4, with no clear D. The CDR3 runs 17 residues. The V gene's germline CDR1 is SEHNR and CDR2 FQNEAQ (reference sequence). V lost 2 bases to trimming and J lost 1 base, with 14 bases between them. The CDR3 sequence: CASSLWSPLETNEKLFF. For the CDR3, the DNA is TGTGCCAGCAGCTTATGGAGCCCCCTCGAAACTAATGAAAAACTGTTTTTT.

The rearrangement links TRBV3-1 (or the pseudogene TRBV3-2) to TRBJ1-2, with 8 bases that match TRBD1. This CDR3 spans 20 amino acids. Germline values: CDR1 LGHDT, CDR2 YNNKEL (reference sequence). V lost 1 base to trimming and J lost 1 base; unmatched junction nucleotides: 17. The CDR3 loop reads CASSQVTPLRDRFFNYGYTF. The CDR3 DNA sequence: TGTGCCAGCAGCCAAGTCACTCCCCTCCGGGACAGGTTTTTTAACTATGGCTACACCTTC.

The gene calls are TRBV15 and TRBJ2-1; the match to TRBD2 covers 8 bases. Germline assignment: CDR1 LNHNV and CDR2 YYDKDF (reference sequence). With V trimmed by 0 bases and J by 0 bases, 10 bases remained unmatched. CDR3 size: 19 residues. The CDR3 DNA reads as TGTGCCACCAGCAGAGAGCCGGCCGTAGCGGGGAGCTCCTACAATGAGCAGTTCTTC. Translation: CATSREPAVAGSSYNEQFF.

The chain uses TRBV28 and TRBJ1-6, with TRBD1 identical over 8 bases. The V gene end was trimmed by 8 bases and the J gene end by 8 bases; junction bases not matched to a gene: 5. The CDR3 is 13 residues long. Germline assignment: CDR1 MDHEN and CDR2 SYDVKM. DNA for the CDR3: TGTGCCAGCGCAGCAGGGGGCTATTCACCCCTCCACTTT. The encoded protein is CASAAGGYSPLHF.

The chain's CDR3 is CASSPLSAAGASQPQHF. The DNA of the CDR3 is TGTGCCAGCTCACCACTATCGGCGGCGGGGGCCTCTCAGCCCCAGCATTTT. V gene TRBV18 combines with J gene TRBJ1-5, with D possibly TRBD1 on 6 matching bases. The germline CDR1 and CDR2 sequences are KGHSH and LQKENI. V lost 1 base and J 6 bases, leaving 19 bases between the germline ends. The CDR3 covers 17 residues.

CDR3 nucleotides: TGTGCCAGCAGTTCACAGGGAGTAGTTGGAAACACCATATATTTT. The encoded protein is CASSSQGVVGNTIYF. V usage is TRBV27 and J usage is TRBJ1-3, with D tentatively TRBD1 (6 bases). This CDR3 contains 15 residues. The ends were cut back, 4 bases at V and 3 bases at J, with 13 bases in the middle. Per germline, CDR1 MNHEY and CDR2 SMNVEV (reference sequence).

The chain is built from TRBV11-3 and TRBJ2-3; 8 nucleotides line up with TRBD2. Germline loops: CDR1 SGHNT, CDR2 YENEEA. With V trimmed by 4 bases and J by 4 bases, 13 bases remained unmatched. CDR3 length: 17 amino acids. The CDR3 loop is CASSSRLARNGADTQYF. In DNA, the CDR3 is TGTGCCAGCAGCTCCCGACTAGCGCGAAATGGGGCAGATACGCAGTATTTT.

V is TRBV27 and J is TRBJ1-1; no reliable D call. Trimming took 5 bases from V and 7 from J, leaving 11 bases between them. The germline CDR1 and CDR2 sequences are MNHEY and SMNVEV (reference sequence). CDR3 length: 12 amino acids. CDR3 DNA sequence: TGTGCCAGCAGTCCGGGGTGGAGTGAAGCTTTCTTT. Protein: CASSPGWSEAFF.

The chain is built from TRBV27 and TRBJ1-5; the match to TRBD1 covers 9 bases. The CDR3 loop spans 13 amino acids. V was pared by 8 bases and J by 2 bases, with 1 base of the junction left unmatched. Per germline, CDR1 MNHEY and CDR2 SMNVEV (reference sequence). The CDR3 loop is CASGTGRNQPQHF. Here the CDR3 DNA reads TGTGCCAGCGGGACAGGGCGCAATCAGCCCCAGCATTTT.

V and J are TRBV28 and TRBJ1-6; D is unresolved. Trimming removed 6 bases at V and 5 bases at J, with 14 bases between. This CDR3 is built from 15 residues. Germline V CDR1 and CDR2: MDHEN, SYDVKM. The chain's CDR3 is CASRPGRLHNSPLHF. The CDR3 coding sequence is TGTGCCAGCAGACCTGGCAGGCTTCATAATTCACCCCTCCACTTT.

The chain joins TRBV7-9 to TRBJ2-7; TRBD2 agrees at 9 bases. This CDR3 region has 13 residues. The germline CDR1 and CDR2 sequences are SEHNR and FQNEAQ (reference sequence). Trimming took 5 bases from V and 5 from J; bases not matched to a gene: 4. The DNA for the CDR3 is TGTGCCAGCAGCAACGGCGGGGGGGACGAGCAGTACTTC. This gives the protein CASSNGGGDEQYF.

The chain is built from TRBV28 and TRBJ1-1; 8 nucleotides match TRBD1. The CDR3 runs 15 residues. With 5 bases clipped from V and 4 bases from J, the junction kept 9 bases outside the gene matches. Germline assignment: CDR1 MDHEN and CDR2 SYDVKM. The CDR3 DNA is TGTGCCAGCAGTCCGGGGGACAGGACGACCACTGAAGCTTTCTTT. Its protein is CASSPGDRTTTEAFF.

This chain joins TRBV28 and TRBJ2-7, with 8 bases aligning to TRBD2. CDR3 length: 14 residues. V lost 2 bases to trimming and J lost 5 bases; unmatched junction nucleotides: 5. Germline V CDR1 and CDR2: MDHEN, SYDVKM. The CDR3 nucleotides read TGTGCCAGCAGTTTAATAGCGGGATCTGACGAGCAGTACTTC. This gives the protein CASSLIAGSDEQYF.

V and J are TRBV29-1 and TRBJ1-2; a weak D match, TRBD1 (5 bases). This CDR3 region has 12 residues. Trimming took 2 bases from V and 4 from J, leaving 8 bases between them. The germline CDR1 and CDR2 sequences are SQVTM and ANQGSEA. CDR3 amino acids: CSVEQGTYGYTF. The CDR3 nucleotides are TGCAGCGTTGAACAGGGAACCTATGGCTACACCTTC.

The chain joins TRBV5-1 to TRBJ1-3; TRBD1 aligns across 7 bases. With V trimmed by 3 bases and J by 0 bases, 9 bases remained unmatched. The CDR3 contains 17 residues. Per the germline V gene, CDR1 is SGHRS and CDR2 is YFSETQ. Here the CDR3 reads CASSSRQGSSSGNTIYF. Here the CDR3 DNA reads TGCGCCAGCAGCTCGAGACAGGGTTCGAGCTCTGGAAACACCATATATTTT.

The J gene is TRBJ2-1, the V gene TRBV7-9; 7 bases are shared with TRBD2. J lost 6 bases, V lost 6 bases, and 11 bases had no gene match. Germline CDR1 and CDR2: SEHNR and FQNEAQ (reference sequence). This CDR3 spans 15 amino acids. The CDR3 DNA reads TGTGCCAGCAGTCTTCGACTAGCAGTGGGCAATGAGCAGTTCTTC. Amino acids: CASSLRLAVGNEQFF.

This clone has a handful of counts. The chain combines TRBV7-9 with TRBJ1-1, with 7 bases lining up with TRBD1. CDR3 size: 15 residues. The germline gives CDR1 SEHNR, CDR2 FQNEAQ (reference sequence). The ends lost 1 base at V and 2 bases at J; junction bases unmatched: 4. The DNA of the CDR3 is TGTGCCAGCAGCTTAGTGGGACAGTTTAACACTGAAGCTTTCTTT. It yields the protein CASSLVGQFNTEAFF.

V usage is TRBV5-5 and J usage is TRBJ2-1; the match to TRBD2 covers 15 bases. V was pared by 3 bases and J by 7 bases, with 8 bases of the junction left unmatched. There are 17 residues in the CDR3. Germline V CDR1 and CDR2: SGHKS, YYEKEE (reference sequence). Here the CDR3 reads CASSSGLAGGLGNEQFF. The CDR3 region has the DNA TGTGCCAGCAGCTCGGGACTAGCGGGAGGTTTGGGGAATGAGCAGTTCTTC.

The V call is TRBV27, the J call TRBJ1-1; the D gene is possibly TRBD1 (6 bases). Trimming removed 0 bases from V and 8 bases from J, with 10 bases in between. CDR1 and CDR2 from the germline V gene are MNHEY and SMNVEV (reference sequence). This CDR3 spans 13 amino acids. For the CDR3, the DNA is TGTGCCAGCAGTTTATCGAGGGGGAGAGAAGCTTTCTTT. It yields the protein CASSLSRGREAFF.

V and J are TRBV5-5 and TRBJ1-1, with 8 bases aligning to TRBD1. The ends lost 0 bases at V and 13 bases at J; junction bases unmatched: 14. The CDR3 covers 15 residues. CDR1 is SGHKS, CDR2 YYEKEE, per germline (reference sequence). CDR3 nucleotides: TGTGCCAGCAGCTTGGATAACCTTCGCGGACAGGGTGTTTTCTTT. Amino acid sequence: CASSLDNLRGQGVFF. Full variable domain (outside the CDR3, taken from reference TRBV5-5 and TRBJ1-1): DAGVTQSPTHLIKTRGQQVTLRCSPISGHKSVSWYQQVLGQGPQFIFQYYEKEERGRGNFPDRFSARQFPNYSSELNVNALLLGDSALYLCASSLDNLRGQGVFFGQGTRLTVV.

The V and J genes are TRBV2 and TRBJ2-2; D possibly corresponds to TRBD1 (5 bases). The ends were cut back, 8 bases at V and 0 bases at J, with 10 bases in the middle. The CDR3 has 14 residues. Per germline, CDR1 SNHLY and CDR2 FYNNEI. The CDR3 sequence: CASSRTTNTGELFF. The DNA for the CDR3 is TGTGCCAGCTCGAGGACAACGAACACCGGGGAGCTGTTTTTT. Based on the CDR3 plus reference TRBV2 and TRBJ2-2, the full variable domain is EPEVTQTPSHQVTQMGQEVILRCVPISNHLYFYWYRQILGQKVEFLVSFYNNEISEKSEIFDDQFSVERPDGSNFTLKIRSTKLEDSAMYFCASSRTTNTGELFFGEGSRLTVL.

This chain uses TRBV6-6 with TRBJ1-6; 7 bases agree with TRBD1. CDR3 length: 15 amino acids. V trimming: 6 bases; J trimming: 4 bases; junction bases outside the gene matches: 6. Germline CDR1 and CDR2: MNHNY and SVGAGI (reference sequence). CDR3 sequence: CASRIRDSYNSPLHF. In DNA form, the CDR3 reads TGTGCCAGCAGGATCCGGGACAGTTATAATTCACCCCTCCACTTT.

The chain links TRBV10-3 to TRBJ1-5, with D unresolved. Germline CDR1 reads ENHRY; CDR2 reads SYGVKD. The germline V and J ends were trimmed by 1 base and 4 bases, with 11 bases remaining between them. This CDR3 spans 15 amino acids. DNA for the CDR3: TGTGCCATCAGTGAGTGGGGAGCTCAAAATCAGCCCCAGCATTTT. Translation gives CAISEWGAQNQPQHF.

V is TRBV29-1 and J is TRBJ1-1; no clear D. V lost 5 bases, J lost 0 bases, and 13 bases lay in between. Germline V gives CDR1 SQVTM, CDR2 ANQGSEA. The CDR3 has 14 residues. The CDR3 spells CSVSLGTMNTEAFF. The CDR3 nucleotides are TGCAGCGTTTCTCTCGGTACCATGAACACTGAAGCTTTCTTT.